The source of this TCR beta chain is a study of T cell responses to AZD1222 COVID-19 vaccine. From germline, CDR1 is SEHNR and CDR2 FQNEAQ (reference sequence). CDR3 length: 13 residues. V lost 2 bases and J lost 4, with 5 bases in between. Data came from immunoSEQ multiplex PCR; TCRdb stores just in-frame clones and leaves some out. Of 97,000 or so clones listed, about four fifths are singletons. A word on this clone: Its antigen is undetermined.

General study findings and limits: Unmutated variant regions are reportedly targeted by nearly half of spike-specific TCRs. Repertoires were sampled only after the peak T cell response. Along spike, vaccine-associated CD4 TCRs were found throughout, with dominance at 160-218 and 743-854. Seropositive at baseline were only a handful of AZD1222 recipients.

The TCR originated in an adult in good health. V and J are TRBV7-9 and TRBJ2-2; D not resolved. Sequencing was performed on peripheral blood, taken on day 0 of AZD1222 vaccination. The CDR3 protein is CASSLRATGELFF. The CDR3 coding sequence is TGTGCCAGCAGCTTAAGGGCCACCGGGGAGCTGTTTTTT.